Detailed here is one TCR beta chain. The record originates from a study of blood T cell repertoires in COVID-19. Trimming removed 5 bases from V and 4 bases from J; junction bases left unmatched: 8. The CDR3 totals 14 residues. Germline V gives CDR1 LNHDA, CDR2 SQIVND (reference sequence). The repertoire was sequenced with immunoSEQ multiplex PCR; TCRdb's copy has only in-frame clones and lacks some. The data contain 160,000 or so clones, 84% of them seen just once; the ten biggest clones take up about 8%. Living in 24 US areas, the participants were between roughly 18 and 95 years of age. Symptom resolution, clearance, or two negative PCRs marked the recovered donors of Cohort 3.

The chain uses TRBV19 and TRBJ2-7; TRBD1 agrees at 7 bases. This clonotype originated in a woman in her fifties or sixties who had recovered from COVID-19. The sequenced sample was PBMCs or T cells enriched from blood (not recorded which). The CDR3 here is CASSLNGQAYEQYF. CDR3 nucleotides: TGTGCCAGTAGTCTAAACGGACAGGCTTACGAGCAGTACTTC.